These T cell receptor beta chains were read from a single sample in a study of cytomegalovirus exposure and HLA in healthy donors. Data came from immunoSEQ multiplex PCR; TCRdb stores just in-frame clones and leaves some out. The sample lists some 150,000 clones, about 89% occurring once. The sequenced sample was PBMCs. These receptors originate from a man younger than 30 in good health and CMV-seronegative. Each CDR3 is given without its conserved first and last residue. D genes are given only for firm matches.

TRBJ2-3,-,TRBV29-1,SVMTRSTDTQY
TRBJ1-4,TRBD1,TRBV18,ASSPSQGVNEKLF
TRBJ2-2,-,TRBV4-3,ASSQEGRDNGELF
TRBJ2-1,TRBD2,TRBV18,ASSLSGLAGSQLSYNEQF
TRBJ2-6,-,TRBV14,ASSQARGSGANVLT
TRBJ2-5,-,TRBV11-3,ASPRRETQY
TRBJ2-2,-,TRBV5-6,ASSTDTGPGELF
TRBJ2-1,-,TRBV10-3,AIREPLGNEQF
TRBJ2-3,TRBD2,TRBV4-3,ASSQVAGGFTDTQY
TRBJ1-2,TRBD1,TRBV7-2,ASSRQGDYGYT
TRBJ2-1,-,TRBV7-7,ASSSTGGVQF
TRBJ2-1,-,TRBV7-8,ASSSRPDGYNEQF
TRBJ1-1,-,TRBV5-1,ASSLNQGRGTEAF
TRBJ2-7,-,TRBV5-1,ASSLGQMRGEQY
TRBJ1-4,-,TRBV10-3,AIKATEGEKLF
TRBJ1-2,TRBD1,TRBV28,ASSSGTVYGYT
TRBJ2-5,TRBD2,TRBV9,ASSPTERLAGVETQY
TRBJ1-5,-,TRBV19,ASSKDLYNQPQH
TRBJ2-1,TRBD1,TRBV5-5,ASTLDRVSYNEQF
TRBJ1-2,TRBD1,TRBV19,ASSTLRLGQGGYGYT
TRBJ2-2,TRBD1,TRBV10-2,ASIRGRDTGELF
TRBJ1-1,-,TRBV30,AWRLQGRGTEAF
TRBJ2-1,-,TRBV27,ASSPRPRGSFLKVQF
TRBJ2-7,-,TRBV6-1,ASSPRFQQY
TRBJ2-1,TRBD2,TRBV7-6,ASSLAQAGGPHEQF
TRBJ2-2,TRBD2,TRBV7-9,ASSFRGLAGSITGELF
TRBJ1-2,-,TRBV27,ASSPSGVGGYT
TRBJ1-2,TRBD1,TRBV6-4,ASSERPGTGGDGYT
TRBJ1-1,-,TRBV9,ASSSSGLVGQNTEAF
TRBJ1-4,-,TRBV7-9,ASSVGPEKLF
TRBJ1-4,-,TRBV11-2,ASRQTEEKLF
TRBJ2-1,TRBD2,TRBV5-1,ASSPPGLAGPSSYNEQF
TRBJ2-1,TRBD2,TRBV27,ASSFKLAGTRGYEQF
TRBJ2-3,-,TRBV27,ASSLEARTDTQY
TRBJ2-5,TRBD2,TRBV25-1,ASSELTSGRLRAETQY
TRBJ2-1,TRBD2,TRBV6-5,ASSYEAGGPNEQF
TRBJ2-1,TRBD2,TRBV4-3,ASSQEGASGRVNPNEQF
TRBJ2-1,TRBD2,TRBV29-1,SVDPLAGGLPWYNEQF
TRBJ2-3,-,TRBV2,ASKRRLDRADTQY
TRBJ1-1,-,TRBV16,ASSQAGKAEAF
TRBJ2-1,-,TRBV27,ASRKGRGEQF
TRBJ1-3,-,TRBV9,ASSVAGRGSGNTIY
TRBJ1-6,TRBD1,TRBV27,ASSLTTGANSPLH
TRBJ2-7,-,TRBV29-1,SVLVAPGESGYEQY
TRBJ2-3,-,TRBV4-3,ASSQAGSTDTQY
TRBJ2-7,-,TRBV5-1,ASSLDRQITSYEQY
TRBJ1-5,-,TRBV19,ASSINTGSGNQPQH
TRBJ2-5,TRBD2,TRBV29-1,SVSAGDLPQY
TRBJ1-1,-,TRBV7-2,ASGWPGSLNTEAF
TRBJ2-3,TRBD2,TRBV5-1,ASSLAAGGLGSTDTQY
TRBJ2-1,TRBD1,TRBV29-1,SAGTGSYNEQF
TRBJ2-7,TRBD1,TRBV19,ASSSQGQTSYEQY
TRBJ2-2,-,TRBV11-2,ASSLSGQRAGELF
TRBJ2-2,-,TRBV27,ASSLVGGAGELF
TRBJ1-2,-,TRBV30,AWSWENYGYT
TRBJ2-1,-,TRBV28,ASSTQDRYNEQF
TRBJ2-2,-,TRBV7-9,ASLMAGITGELF
TRBJ2-1,TRBD2,TRBV5-1,ASSLALAGGTYNEQF
TRBJ1-2,TRBD1,TRBV6-6,ASSPGGLDYGYT